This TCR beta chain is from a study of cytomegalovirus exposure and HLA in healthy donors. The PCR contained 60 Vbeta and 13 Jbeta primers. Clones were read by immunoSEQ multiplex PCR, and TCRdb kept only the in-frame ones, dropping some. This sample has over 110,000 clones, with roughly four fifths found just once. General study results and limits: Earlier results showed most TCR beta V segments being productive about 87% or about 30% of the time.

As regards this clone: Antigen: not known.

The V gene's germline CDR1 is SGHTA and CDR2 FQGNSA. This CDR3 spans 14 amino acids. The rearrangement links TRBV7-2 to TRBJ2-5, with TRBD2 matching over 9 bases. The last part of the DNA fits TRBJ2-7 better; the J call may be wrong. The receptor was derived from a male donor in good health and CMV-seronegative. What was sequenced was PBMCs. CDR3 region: CASSLGLAGYEQYF. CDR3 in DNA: TGTGCCAGCAGCTTGGGGCTAGCGGGATACGAGCAGTACTTC.